This TCR beta chain derives from a study of cytomegalovirus exposure and HLA in healthy donors. With respect to this clone: Its target is unknown.

General observations from the study: In vitro assays verified that a few CMV-associated chains recognized CMV antigens specifically. For TCR beta chains, V- and J-gene trimming was later linked to a missense DCLRE1C variant. Being productive about 87% or about 30% of the time was typical of most TCR beta V segments in an earlier analysis.

PCR employed 60 Vbeta and 13 Jbeta primers. Here immunoSEQ multiplex PCR was the method, and the copy in TCRdb shows in-frame clones only, minus some. The sample holds about 180,000 clones, just over 75% seen once. This CDR3 is 18 amino acids long. With 5 bases clipped from V and 8 bases from J, the junction kept 19 bases outside the gene matches. Germline assignment: CDR1 SGHVS and CDR2 FQNEAQ. V usage is TRBV7-8 and J usage is TRBJ2-7; 12 bases line up with TRBD1. This TCR was sampled from a man in his late teens or twenties in good health and CMV-seronegative. The sample comprised PBMCs. CDR3 loop: CASSIGTGGARRLAQQYF. The CDR3 DNA reads TGTGCCAGCAGCATCGGGACAGGGGGCGCCCGGAGACTCGCTCAGCAGTACTTC.